A selection of T cell receptor beta chains follows, all from one sample in a study of cytomegalovirus exposure and HLA in healthy donors. Clones were read by immunoSEQ multiplex PCR, and TCRdb kept only the in-frame ones, dropping some. In the table there are roughly 100,000 clones, roughly 80% of which are singletons. The source material was PBMCs. These receptors were collected from a man aged 40-55 years in good health and CMV-seronegative. Each CDR3 is given with its conserved first and last residue. A D gene is named only where the DNA matches it firmly. The size of a clone is reported for some rows only, either as once, few or many, or as a class for expanded clones.

D gene,clone size,J gene,V gene,CDR3 DNA,CDR3 protein
NA,few,TRBJ2-3,TRBV11-3,TGTGCCAGCAGCAAAGCGGGTCACACAGATACGCAGTATTTT,CASSKAGHTDTQYF
TRBD2,NA,TRBJ2-1,TRBV5-4,TGTGCCAGCAGCTCGACTAGCGGGGGAGACAATGAGCAGTTCTTC,CASSSTSGGDNEQFF
NA,few,TRBJ1-2,TRBV10-3,TGTGCCATCAGTGACAGGGGAGTCTCCTATGGCTACACCTTC,CAISDRGVSYGYTF
TRBD1,NA,TRBJ2-7,TRBV4-1,TGCGCCAGCAGCCAACCTGACAGGGAGTCAGGCGAGCAGTACTTC,CASSQPDRESGEQYF
TRBD1,few,TRBJ1-1,TRBV6-1,TGTGCCAGCACCTGGACAGGGAATGTCCTTGAAGCTTTCTTT,CASTWTGNVLEAFF
TRBD1,few,TRBJ1-2,TRBV7-2,TGTGCCAGCAGCTTAGATCAGGGGGTCGTAGATGGCTACACCTTC,CASSLDQGVVDGYTF
TRBD2,NA,TRBJ2-1,TRBV11-3,TGTGCCAGCAGCCCGACGGCGGGGGGCTACAATGAGCAGTTCTTC,CASSPTAGGYNEQFF
TRBD2,NA,TRBJ2-5,TRBV7-2,TGTGCCAGCAGCTTTAGCGGGGGGGCCGAGACCCAGTACTTC,CASSFSGGAETQYF
TRBD1,NA,TRBJ1-6,TRBV5-1,TGCGCCAGCAGCCCCGGGACAGGAGCGGCACCCCTCCACTTT,CASSPGTGAAPLHF
NA,few,TRBJ1-5,TRBV6-1,TGTGCCAGCAGTGCTGGGGGCGATCAGCCCCAGCATTTT,CASSAGGDQPQHF
NA,NA,TRBJ1-1,TRBV11-2,TGTGCCAGCAGCTTAAGCCTGGGGGGTGCTGAAGCTTTCTTT,CASSLSLGGAEAFF
TRBD1,NA,TRBJ1-2,TRBV5-1,TGCGCCAGCAGCTTAGGACAGGACAACTATGGCTACACCTTC,CASSLGQDNYGYTF
NA,NA,TRBJ1-1,TRBV29-1,TGCAGCGTTGAAGCCCGAGGTTATGAAGCTTTCTTT,CSVEARGYEAFF
NA,NA,TRBJ2-3,TRBV6-6,TGTGCCAGCAGTCCACGCGGAAATACGCAGTATTTT,CASSPRGNTQYF
NA,NA,TRBJ2-6,TRBV11-3,TGTGCCAGCAGCGGAGGTATCTGGGACAAGGCCTCTGGGGCCAACGTCCTGACTTTC,CASSGGIWDKASGANVLTF
NA,once,TRBJ2-7,TRBV6-5,TGTGCCAGCAGCCGGGGCCAGGGACAAATATACGAGCAGTACTTC,CASSRGQGQIYEQYF
TRBD2,NA,TRBJ2-1,TRBV2,TGTGCCAGCAGGGGGAAACGACTAGCGGGGGACTACAATGAGCAGTTCTTC,CASRGKRLAGDYNEQFF
NA,NA,TRBJ2-1,TRBV5-4,TGTGCCAGCAGCTTGGATTGGGGGGATGAGCAGTTCTTC,CASSLDWGDEQFF
NA,NA,TRBJ2-1,TRBV7-8,TGTGCCAGCAGCTTAGAACTGGACAATGAGCAGTTCTTC,CASSLELDNEQFF
TRBD2,NA,TRBJ2-3,TRBV4-2,TGTGCCAGCAGCCTCTTAGCGGGGGGGAGGGATACGCAGTATTTT,CASSLLAGGRDTQYF
NA,NA,TRBJ1-1,TRBV25-1,TGTGCCAGCAGTGACCGGAACACTGAAGCTTTCTTT,CASSDRNTEAFF
NA,NA,TRBJ2-7,TRBV4-1,TGCGCCAGCAGCCAAGATCCTTCCACACGAACCGAGCAGTACTTC,CASSQDPSTRTEQYF
NA,NA,TRBJ1-2,TRBV19,TGTGCCAGTAGTATTGGCAGGGATACTGGCTACACCTTC,CASSIGRDTGYTF
TRBD1,NA,TRBJ1-1,TRBV29-1,TGCAGCGCCGAGGACAGGGTGAACACTGAAGCTTTCTTT,CSAEDRVNTEAFF
NA,NA,TRBJ2-5,TRBV7-6,TGTGCCAGCAGCTTAGTAGGGGGTCTCCAAGAGACCCAGTACTTC,CASSLVGGLQETQYF
TRBD2,NA,TRBJ2-3,TRBV7-9,TGTGCCAGCAGCCCAAAAAGCGGGGGGGAACACCTCACAGATACGCAGTATTTT,CASSPKSGGEHLTDTQYF
TRBD1,NA,TRBJ1-1,TRBV5-4,TGTGCCAGCAGCACCCCTCGGGACAGGGCCACTGAAGCTTTCTTT,CASSTPRDRATEAFF
TRBD1,NA,TRBJ1-5,TRBV7-2,TGTGCCAGCAGCGCCGGGACAGGTTACTTCGCCCAGCATTTT,CASSAGTGYFAQHF
NA,NA,TRBJ2-3,TRBV2,TGTGCCAGCAGTCAGGAAACCCTTACAGATACGCAGTATTTT,CASSQETLTDTQYF
TRBD1,few,TRBJ2-1,TRBV27,TGTGCCAGCAGTTTCGCTCCAGGGGGCAATGAGCAGTTCTTC,CASSFAPGGNEQFF
TRBD1,NA,TRBJ1-1,TRBV9,TGTGCCAGCAGCGTAGGGGACAGGGAAAACACTGAAGCTTTCTTT,CASSVGDRENTEAFF
TRBD1,NA,TRBJ2-3,TRBV7-6,TGTGCCAGCAGCTTAGGAGGGGGCGCAGATACGCAGTATTTT,CASSLGGGADTQYF
NA,NA,TRBJ2-2,TRBV6-1,TGTGCCACGGACACAGGGTTGGACACCGGGGAGCTGTTTTTT,CATDTGLDTGELFF
TRBD1,NA,TRBJ1-3,TRBV7-6,TGTGCCAGCAGCTTAGACAGGGGAATTGGAAACACCATATATTTT,CASSLDRGIGNTIYF
NA,NA,TRBJ1-1,TRBV7-2,TGTGCCAGCAGACCAAACGGTGTCCAAGACACTGAAGCTTTCTTT,CASRPNGVQDTEAFF
TRBD1,once,TRBJ1-2,TRBV6-5,TGTGCCAGCAGTCGGACAGGGGCCCCAGGCTACACCTTC,CASSRTGAPGYTF
NA,NA,TRBJ2-2,TRBV7-8,TGTGCCAGCAGCTTAGCCCAGCGGAAGAACACCGGGGAGCTGTTTTTT,CASSLAQRKNTGELFF
TRBD2,NA,TRBJ2-1,TRBV10-1,TGCGCCAGCAGTGAGTGGGGAGCGACTAGCGGGGGATACAATGAGCAGTTCTTC,CASSEWGATSGGYNEQFF
NA,NA,TRBJ2-3,TRBV29-1,TGCAGCGTTGAAGAGGGCCAGAGAACGCAGTATTTT,CSVEEGQRTQYF
TRBD1,NA,TRBJ2-3,TRBV5-1,TGCGCCAGCAGCTTGGAAGGGGGCTGGACAGATACGCAGTATTTT,CASSLEGGWTDTQYF
TRBD1,NA,TRBJ1-5,TRBV5-1,TGCGCCAGCAGCCCGGGACAGGGGTGGCAGCCCCAGCATTTT,CASSPGQGWQPQHF
NA,NA,TRBJ1-1,TRBV7-8,TGTGCCAGCAGCCAGGGAGGGAACACTGAAGCTTTCTTT,CASSQGGNTEAFF
TRBD2,once,TRBJ2-5,TRBV18,TGTGCCAGCTCACCACCGGCTAGCGGGGGGGCCCTAGAGACCCAGTACTTC,CASSPPASGGALETQYF